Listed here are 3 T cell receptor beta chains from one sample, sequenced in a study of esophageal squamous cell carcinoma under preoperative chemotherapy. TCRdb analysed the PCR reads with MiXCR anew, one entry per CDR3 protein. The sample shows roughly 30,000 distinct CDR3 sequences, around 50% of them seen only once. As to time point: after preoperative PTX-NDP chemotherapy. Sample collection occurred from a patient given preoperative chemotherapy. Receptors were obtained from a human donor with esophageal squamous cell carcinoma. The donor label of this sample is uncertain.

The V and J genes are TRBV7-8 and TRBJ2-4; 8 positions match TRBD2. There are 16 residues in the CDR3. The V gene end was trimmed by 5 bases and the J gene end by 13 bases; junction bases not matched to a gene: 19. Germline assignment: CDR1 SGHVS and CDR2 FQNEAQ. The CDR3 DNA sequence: TGTGCCAGCAGCGACCCGGCGCGGGGGGCCAGTAATATGCAGTACTTC. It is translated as CASSDPARGASNMQYF.

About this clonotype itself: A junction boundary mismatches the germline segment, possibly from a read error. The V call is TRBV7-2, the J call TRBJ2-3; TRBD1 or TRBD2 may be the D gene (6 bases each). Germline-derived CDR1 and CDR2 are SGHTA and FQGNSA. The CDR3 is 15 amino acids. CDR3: CASSMGGLYTDTQYF. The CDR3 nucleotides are TGTGCCAGCAGCATGGGGGGCCTTTACACAGATACCCAGTACTTT.

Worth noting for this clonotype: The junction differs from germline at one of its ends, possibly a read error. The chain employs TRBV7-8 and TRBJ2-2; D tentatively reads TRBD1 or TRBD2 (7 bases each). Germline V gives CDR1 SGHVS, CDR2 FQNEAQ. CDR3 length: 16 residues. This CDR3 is CASSRLGGVNTGELYF. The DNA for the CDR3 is TGTGCCAGCAGCCGCCTAGGGGGGGTAAACACAGGGGAGCTGTATTTT.